The 14 T cell receptor beta chains in this list originate from one sample, sequenced in a study of T cell changes during pregnancy in multiple sclerosis. The table came from immunoSEQ multiplex PCR; TCRdb's copy has only in-frame clones and leaves some out. The table lists about 100,000 clones, 92% of them singletons. The sample here was peripheral blood, taken after pregnancy. The receptors stem from a female donor with multiple sclerosis, enrolled in a pregnancy study.

The genes are TRBV7-3 and TRBJ2-3; 10 bases match TRBD1. Germline CDR1 reads SGHTA; CDR2 reads FQGTGA. V lost 4 bases to trimming and J lost 6 bases; unmatched junction nucleotides: 4. This CDR3 spans 14 amino acids. CDR3 region: CASSWDRGSDTQYF. CDR3 sequence (DNA): TGTGCCAGCAGCTGGGACAGGGGTTCTGATACGCAGTATTTT.

The V and J genes are TRBV6-6 and TRBJ2-7; D not resolved. Per germline, CDR1 MNHNY and CDR2 SVGAGI (reference sequence). Trimming pared 4 bases from V and 0 bases from J, leaving 10 bases between. This CDR3 spans 14 amino acids. The CDR3 DNA reads TGTGCCAGCAGTTCGGCGACTGCCTCCTACGAGCAGTACTTC. It specifies CASSSATASYEQYF.

This clone has a handful of counts. The CDR3 loop is CASSVGNRGGNEQYF. In DNA, the CDR3 is TGTGCCAGCAGCGTAGGTAACAGGGGTGGGAACGAGCAGTACTTC. J is TRBJ2-7 and V is TRBV7-6; 7 bases fit TRBD1. Losses at the gene ends were 5 bases for V and 5 bases for J; bases not matched to a gene: 12. CDR3 size: 15 residues. CDR1 is SGHVS and CDR2 is FNYEAQ in the germline V gene.

The count of this clone is one. This chain uses TRBV7-6 with TRBJ1-1; tentative D call: TRBD1 (5 bases). CDR1 SGHVS and CDR2 FNYEAQ come from the germline V gene. Trimming stripped 1 base from V and 7 bases from J, with 10 bases between. The CDR3 length is 13 residues. CDR3 coding DNA: TGTGCCAGCAGCTTAGTTAGGGGAGGTGAAGCTTTCTTT. It is translated as CASSLVRGGEAFF.

Written as DNA, the CDR3 is TGTGCCAGCAGGAACAGGGGAACCACCTCCTACGAGCAGTACTTC. It codes for CASRNRGTTSYEQYF. J is TRBJ2-7 and V is TRBV5-6; 7 nucleotides line up with TRBD1. The CDR3 is made up of 15 amino acids. Looked up from germline, CDR1 is SGHDT and CDR2 is YYEEEE. V lost 5 bases and J lost 0; bases outside the gene matches: 8.

This chain links TRBV30 with TRBJ1-5; D call uncertain. The ends were cut back, 1 base at V and 0 bases at J, with 7 bases in the middle. This CDR3 has 14 amino acids. Germline V CDR1 and CDR2: GTSNPN, SVGIG (reference sequence). Here the CDR3 reads CAWSGGASNQPQHF. The DNA for the CDR3 is TGTGCCTGGAGTGGTGGAGCTAGCAATCAGCCCCAGCATTTT.

The chain recombines TRBV5-1 with TRBJ2-1; the match to TRBD2 covers 7 bases. This CDR3 has 15 amino acids. Germline CDR1 SGHRS, CDR2 YFSETQ. The trim removed 0 bases at V and 5 bases at J, leaving 5 bases unmatched. The CDR3 DNA follows: TGCGCCAGCAGCTTGGAGCTAGCGGAAAACAATGAGCAGTTCTTC. Protein: CASSLELAENNEQFF.

The V and J genes are TRBV28 and TRBJ2-7; a weak D match, TRBD2 (6 bases). Germline values: CDR1 MDHEN, CDR2 SYDVKM. The V and J ends lost 8 bases and 3 bases respectively, with 17 bases between them. This CDR3 has 14 residues. This chain's CDR3 is CASGSEGWLYEQYF. Here the CDR3 DNA reads TGTGCCAGCGGATCGGAGGGATGGCTCTACGAGCAGTACTTC.

The chain links TRBV7-3 to TRBJ2-3; 12 bases are a match to TRBD2. The CDR3 extends over 18 amino acids. Losses at the gene ends were 3 bases for V and 1 base for J; bases not matched to a gene: 8. CDR1 is SGHTA and CDR2 is FQGTGA in the germline V gene. The CDR3 sequence is CASSFLAGGGRGTDTQYF. The CDR3 DNA reads as TGTGCCAGCAGCTTTCTAGCGGGAGGGGGCCGGGGCACAGATACGCAGTATTTT.

The chain is built from TRBV5-1 and TRBJ1-2; 8 bases align to TRBD1. The CDR3 covers 16 residues. From germline, CDR1 is SGHRS and CDR2 YFSETQ. J gave up 4 bases and V 3 bases, and 11 bases lay outside the gene matches. The CDR3 here is CASSSDRGKRAYGYTF. CDR3 sequence (DNA): TGCGCCAGCAGCTCTGACAGGGGAAAGAGGGCCTATGGCTACACCTTC.

The chain employs TRBV5-1 and TRBJ2-3, with D tentatively TRBD2 (5 bases). This CDR3 has 13 residues. The germline V gene encodes CDR1 SGHRS and CDR2 YFSETQ. Deletions cut 0 bases from V and 5 bases from J, with 7 bases between. The CDR3 nucleotides read TGCGCCAGCAGCTTGGACAGCGGAGATACGCAGTATTTT. This gives the protein CASSLDSGDTQYF.

CDR3 loop: CASISTTYGYTF. The DNA for the CDR3 is TGTGCCAGCATTTCGACAACATATGGCTACACCTTC. V and J are TRBV6-6 and TRBJ1-2; the D is unclear. Trimming removed 7 bases from V and 5 bases from J, with 11 bases in between. Germline lookup yields CDR1 MNHNY and CDR2 SVGAGI (reference sequence). The CDR3 runs to 12 residues.

CDR3 DNA: TGTGCCAGCAGCTTAGTTGTACAGCTCAAAAACATTCAGTACTTC. This encodes CASSLVVQLKNIQYF. The chain recombines TRBV7-9 with TRBJ2-4; D is unresolved. The CDR3 is 15 residues long. Germline CDR1 SEHNR, CDR2 FQNEAQ (reference sequence). V shed 1 base and J shed 3 bases, with 10 bases lying between them.

The chain has TRBV12-5 and TRBJ2-7, with 7 bases aligning to TRBD1. This CDR3 comprises 15 residues. The germline CDR1 and CDR2 sequences are LGHNT and FRNRAP. The V and J ends lost 1 base and 7 bases, in that order; junction bases with no gene match: 10. The CDR3 bases are TGTGCTAGTGGTTTGGAGAGTAAAGGGGGCCGGGAGCAGTACTTC. Translating gives CASGLESKGGREQYF.